A selection of T cell receptor beta chains follows, all from one sample in a study of blood T cell repertoires in COVID-19. TCRdb's table, derived via immunoSEQ multiplex PCR, lists solely in-frame clones and lacks some. The data contain around 270,000 clones, around nine tenths of them singletons. Sequenced material: peripheral blood. The source of these receptors is a woman aged 55-75 years with COVID-19, enrolled during active disease. The CDR3 runs from the conserved cysteine through the conserved F or W. The D gene is left open where the match is weak. The size of a clone is reported for some rows only, either as once, few or many, or as a class for expanded clones.

D	V	size	J	length	CDR3	DNA
TRBD1	TRBV6-2/TRBV6-3	.	TRBJ1-5	18	CASSYSTGTGYSNQPQHF	TGTGCCAGCAGTTACTCGACCGGGACAGGATATAGCAATCAGCCCCAGCATTTT
.	TRBV9	.	TRBJ1-5	14	CASSVSGSNQPQHF	TGTGCCAGCAGCGTTTCGGGGAGCAATCAGCCCCAGCATTTT
.	TRBV5-1	.	TRBJ2-6	16	CASSRQGYSGANVLTF	TGCGCCAGCAGCCGTCAGGGTTACTCTGGGGCCAACGTCCTGACTTTC
TRBD2	TRBV29-1	.	TRBJ2-7	13	CSVVRAGVGEQYF	TGCAGCGTTGTCCGGGCGGGAGTGGGAGAGCAGTACTTC
TRBD2	TRBV5-1	.	TRBJ2-7	13	CASTTGTNFEQYF	TGCGCCAGCACCACCGGGACTAACTTCGAGCAGTACTTC
.	TRBV28	.	TRBJ2-3	17	CASRPQYLELSTDTQYF	TGTGCCAGCAGGCCACAATATCTGGAGCTGAGCACAGATACGCAGTATTTT
.	TRBV7-9	.	TRBJ1-1	16	CASALGATPMNTEAFF	TGTGCCAGCGCCCTGGGGGCGACCCCGATGAACACTGAAGCTTTCTTT
.	TRBV20-1	.	TRBJ2-1	11	CSAAHGNEQFF	TGCAGTGCTGCCCACGGGAATGAGCAGTTCTTC
TRBD1	TRBV30	.	TRBJ1-6	14	CAWSVGTGILALHF	TGTGCCTGGAGCGTCGGGACAGGGATTTTAGCCCTCCACTTT
.	TRBV11-2	.	TRBJ1-2	16	CASSLDGRPNRGGYTF	TGTGCCAGCAGCTTAGATGGTCGACCCAATCGGGGTGGCTACACCTTC
TRBD2	TRBV5-1	.	TRBJ2-1	15	CASSWGLAGDYEQFF	TGCGCCAGCAGCTGGGGACTAGCGGGAGACTATGAGCAGTTCTTC
TRBD2	TRBV20-1	.	TRBJ2-1	14	CSASRGLEWYEQFF	TGCAGTGCTAGTAGGGGACTAGAGTGGTATGAGCAGTTCTTC
TRBD1	TRBV29-1	.	TRBJ1-5	14	CRLSIRDRRGPQHF	TGCAGACTGTCGATCCGGGACAGGCGAGGGCCCCAGCATTTT
.	TRBV15	.	TRBJ2-5	14	CATSRGQAEETQYF	TGTGCCACCAGCAGAGGACAGGCCGAAGAGACCCAGTACTTC
.	TRBV7-6	.	TRBJ2-7	11	CASRLYYEQYF	TGTGCCAGCAGGCTATACTACGAGCAGTACTTC
TRBD2	TRBV7-6	.	TRBJ2-3	15	CASSLGLASTDTQYF	TGTGCCAGCAGCTTAGGACTAGCTAGCACAGATACGCAGTATTTT
.	TRBV11-2	.	TRBJ1-5	15	CASSPGRGGGQPQHF	TGTGCCAGCAGCCCAGGAAGAGGGGGGGGACAGCCCCAGCATTTT
.	TRBV24-1	.	TRBJ1-2	13	CATSEGRSYGYTF	TGTGCCACCAGTGAAGGCAGGTCCTATGGCTACACCTTC
TRBD1	TRBV29-1	once	TRBJ1-1	12	CSAGQGRTEAFF	TGCAGCGCCGGACAGGGTAGGACTGAAGCTTTCTTT
.	TRBV9	.	TRBJ1-1	14	CASSVGAERFEAFF	TGTGCCAGCAGCGTAGGGGCTGAACGCTTCGAAGCTTTCTTT
.	TRBV7-3	.	TRBJ2-6	18	CASSLRGRDNSGANVLTF	TGTGCCAGCAGCTTAAGGGGGCGCGACAACTCTGGGGCCAACGTCCTGACTTTC
.	TRBV29-1	.	TRBJ2-1	14	CSVEDRSQVNEQFF	TGCAGCGTTGAAGATCGGTCACAGGTCAATGAGCAGTTCTTC
.	TRBV5-1	.	TRBJ2-7	13	CASSVTGNYEQYF	TGCGCCAGCAGCGTTACAGGGAACTACGAGCAGTACTTC
TRBD1	TRBV27	few	TRBJ1-2	19	CASSARSGTGDSYNYGYTF	TGTGCCAGCAGTGCAAGATCCGGGACAGGGGACAGTTATAACTATGGCTACACCTTC
TRBD2	TRBV14	few	TRBJ2-1	17	CASSPRTSGKWGNEQFF	TGTGCCAGCAGCCCGAGGACTAGCGGGAAGTGGGGCAATGAGCAGTTCTTC
.	TRBV4-3	.	TRBJ2-2	17	CASSLTLGQINTGELFF	TGCGCCAGCAGCCTAACGTTAGGACAGATAAACACCGGGGAGCTGTTTTTT
TRBD1	TRBV28	.	TRBJ1-2	13	CASIPQGAYGYTF	TGTGCCAGCATTCCCCAGGGGGCCTATGGCTACACCTTC